Reported below is one T cell receptor beta chain. The sample belongs to a study of T cells in tuberculosis. TCRdb's table, derived via immunoSEQ multiplex PCR, lists solely in-frame clones and lacks some. The sample includes tens of thousands of clones, almost 97% of them seen just once. The CDR3 extends over 14 amino acids. CDR1 is SGHTA, CDR2 FQGNSA, per germline. V lost 0 bases, J lost 8 bases, and 13 bases lay in between. This clonotype was obtained from a donor aged 5 to 30 with latent tuberculosis or without tuberculosis infection. Sequenced sample: PBMCs. J is TRBJ1-2 and V is TRBV7-2; possible D gene TRBD1, 6 bases. CDR3 sequence reads: CASSLALQGQGYTF. The CDR3 bases are TGTGCCAGCAGCTTAGCGCTACAGGGTCAGGGCTACACCTTC.